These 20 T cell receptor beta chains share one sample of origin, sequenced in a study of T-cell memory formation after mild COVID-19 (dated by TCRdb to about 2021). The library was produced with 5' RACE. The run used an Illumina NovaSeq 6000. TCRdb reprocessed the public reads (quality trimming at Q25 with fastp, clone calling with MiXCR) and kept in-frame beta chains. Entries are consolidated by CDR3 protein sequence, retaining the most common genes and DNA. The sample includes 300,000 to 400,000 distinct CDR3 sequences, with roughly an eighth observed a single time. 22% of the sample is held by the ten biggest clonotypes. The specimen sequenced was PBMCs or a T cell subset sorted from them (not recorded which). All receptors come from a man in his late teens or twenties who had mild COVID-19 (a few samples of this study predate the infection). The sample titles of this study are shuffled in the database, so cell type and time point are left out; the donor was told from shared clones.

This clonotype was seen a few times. The CDR3 region has the DNA TGCGCCAGCAGCCAAGCGGGCTCGACCTACAATGAGCAGTTCTTC. It codes for CASSQAGSTYNEQFF. V is TRBV4-3 and J is TRBJ2-1, with unresolved D. V shed 1 base and J shed 2 bases, with 9 bases lying between them. Germline CDR1 is LGHNA and CDR2 is YSLEER. The CDR3 loop spans 15 amino acids.

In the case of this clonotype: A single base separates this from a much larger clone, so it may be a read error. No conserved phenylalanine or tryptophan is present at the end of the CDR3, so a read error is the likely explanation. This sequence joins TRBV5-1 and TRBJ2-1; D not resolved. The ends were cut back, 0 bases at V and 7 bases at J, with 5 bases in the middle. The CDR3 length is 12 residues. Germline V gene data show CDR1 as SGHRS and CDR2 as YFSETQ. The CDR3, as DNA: TGCGCCAGCAGCTTGGTTAGTAATGAGCAGTTCCTC. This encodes CASSLVSNEQFL.

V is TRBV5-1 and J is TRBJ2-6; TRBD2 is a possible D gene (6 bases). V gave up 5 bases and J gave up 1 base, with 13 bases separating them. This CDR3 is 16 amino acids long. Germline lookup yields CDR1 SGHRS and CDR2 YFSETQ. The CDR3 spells CASSGGLTSGANVLTF. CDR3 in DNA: TGCGCCAGCAGTGGGGGGTTGACATCTGGGGCCAACGTCCTGACTTTC.

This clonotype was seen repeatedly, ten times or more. The CDR3 DNA reads as TGTGCCAGCAGCCCGGGGGGGGGCGGAGATCAGCCCCAGCATTTT. Amino acid sequence: CASSPGGGGDQPQHF. This chain connects TRBV7-2 to TRBJ1-5; D may be TRBD1 (6 bases). From germline, CDR1 is SGHTA and CDR2 FQGNSA. The CDR3 length is 15 residues. The V and J ends lost 5 bases and 5 bases respectively, with 16 bases between them.

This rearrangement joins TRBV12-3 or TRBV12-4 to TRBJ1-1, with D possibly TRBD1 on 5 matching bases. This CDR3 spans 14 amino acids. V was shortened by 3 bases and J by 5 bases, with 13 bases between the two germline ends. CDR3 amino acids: CASSFWLTETEAFF. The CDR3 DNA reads TGTGCCAGCAGTTTCTGGTTGACAGAAACTGAAGCTTTCTTT.

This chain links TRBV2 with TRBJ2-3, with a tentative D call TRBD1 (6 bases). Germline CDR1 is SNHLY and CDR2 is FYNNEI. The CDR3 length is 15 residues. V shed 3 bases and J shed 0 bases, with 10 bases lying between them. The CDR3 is CASSDGRGSTDTQYF. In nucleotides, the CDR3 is TGTGCCAGCAGTGACGGCAGGGGTAGCACAGATACGCAGTATTTT.

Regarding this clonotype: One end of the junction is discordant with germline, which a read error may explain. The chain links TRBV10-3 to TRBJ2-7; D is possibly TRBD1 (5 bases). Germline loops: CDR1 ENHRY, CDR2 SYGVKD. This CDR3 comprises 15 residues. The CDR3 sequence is CAISDDRGEVYQQYF. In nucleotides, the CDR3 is TGTGCCATCAGTGATGACAGAGGTGAGGTCTACCAGCAGTACTTC.

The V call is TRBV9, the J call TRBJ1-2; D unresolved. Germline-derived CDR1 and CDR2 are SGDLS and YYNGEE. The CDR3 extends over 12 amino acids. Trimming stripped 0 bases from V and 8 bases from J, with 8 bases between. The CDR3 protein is CASSVGLEGYTF. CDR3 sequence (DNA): TGTGCCAGCAGCGTAGGGCTGGAAGGCTACACCTTC. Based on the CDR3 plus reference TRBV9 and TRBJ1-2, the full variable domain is DSGVTQTPKHLITATGQRVTLRCSPRSGDLSVYWYQQSLDQGLQFLIQYYNGEERAKGNILERFSAQQFPDLHSELNLSSLELGDSALYFCASSVGLEGYTFGSGTRLTVV.

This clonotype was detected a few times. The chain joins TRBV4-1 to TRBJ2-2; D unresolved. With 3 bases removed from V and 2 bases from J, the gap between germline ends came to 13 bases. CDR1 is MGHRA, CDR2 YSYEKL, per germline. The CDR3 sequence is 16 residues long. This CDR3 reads CASSHAEVINTGELFF. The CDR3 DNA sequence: TGCGCCAGCAGCCATGCAGAGGTCATCAACACCGGGGAGCTGTTTTTT.

For the CDR3, the DNA is TGTGCCAGCAGTGAATCCGGAGGGGGGGACGGGGAGCTGTTTTTT. This codes for CASSESGGGDGELFF. V gene TRBV25-1 combines with J gene TRBJ2-2, with TRBD2 as a possible D gene (7 bases). The CDR3 contains 15 residues. Between the trimmed V and J ends, which lost 1 base and 7 bases, there was a span of 13 bases. Per the germline V gene, CDR1 is MGHDK and CDR2 is SYGVNS.

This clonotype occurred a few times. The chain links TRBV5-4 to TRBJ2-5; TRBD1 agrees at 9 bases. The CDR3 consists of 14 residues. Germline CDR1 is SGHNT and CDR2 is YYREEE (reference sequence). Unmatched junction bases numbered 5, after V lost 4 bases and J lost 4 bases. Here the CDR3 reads CASSAWGQGETQYF. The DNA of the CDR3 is TGTGCCAGCAGCGCGTGGGGACAGGGAGAGACCCAGTACTTC.

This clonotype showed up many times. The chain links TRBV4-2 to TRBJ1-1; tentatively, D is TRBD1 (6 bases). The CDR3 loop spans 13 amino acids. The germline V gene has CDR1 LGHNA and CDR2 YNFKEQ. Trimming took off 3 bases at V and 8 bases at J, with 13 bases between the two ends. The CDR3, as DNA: TGTGCCAGCAGCCAGGAGGACAGATGGGAAGCTTTCTTT. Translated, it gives CASSQEDRWEAFF.

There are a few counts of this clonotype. In DNA form, the CDR3 reads TGCAGTGCTAGGGGCCAAACGGAGACCCAGTACTTC. Amino acid sequence: CSARGQTETQYF. The V gene is TRBV20-1, the J gene TRBJ2-5; D not certain. The CDR3 loop spans 12 amino acids. Trimming took 3 bases from V and 5 from J, leaving 10 bases between them. CDR1 DFQATT and CDR2 SNEGSKA come from the germline V gene (reference sequence).

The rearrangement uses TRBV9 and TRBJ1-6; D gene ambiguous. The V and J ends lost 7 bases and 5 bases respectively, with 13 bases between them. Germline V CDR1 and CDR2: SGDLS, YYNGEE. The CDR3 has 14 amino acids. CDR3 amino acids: CASGPAAHNSPLHF. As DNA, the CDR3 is TGTGCCAGCGGCCCAGCGGCCCATAATTCACCCCTCCACTTT.

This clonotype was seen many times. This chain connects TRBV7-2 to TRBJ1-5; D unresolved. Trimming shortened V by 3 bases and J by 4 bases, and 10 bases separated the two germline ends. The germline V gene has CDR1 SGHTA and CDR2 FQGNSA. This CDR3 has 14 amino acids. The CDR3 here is CASSFMGSNQPQHF. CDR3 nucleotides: TGTGCCAGCAGCTTCATGGGCTCGAATCAGCCCCAGCATTTT.

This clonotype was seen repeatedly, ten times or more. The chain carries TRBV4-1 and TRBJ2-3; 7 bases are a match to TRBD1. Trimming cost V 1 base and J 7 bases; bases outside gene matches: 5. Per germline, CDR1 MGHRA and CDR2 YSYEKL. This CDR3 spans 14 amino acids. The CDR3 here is CASSQVIRGNTQYF. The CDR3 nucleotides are TGCGCCAGCAGCCAAGTCATCAGGGGGAATACGCAGTATTTT.

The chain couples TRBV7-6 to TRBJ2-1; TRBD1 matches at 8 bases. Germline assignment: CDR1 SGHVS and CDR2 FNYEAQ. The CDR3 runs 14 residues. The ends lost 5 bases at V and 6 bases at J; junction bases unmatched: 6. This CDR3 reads CASSGDRLRNEQFF. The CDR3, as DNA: TGTGCCAGCAGCGGGGACAGGCTACGCAATGAGCAGTTCTTC.

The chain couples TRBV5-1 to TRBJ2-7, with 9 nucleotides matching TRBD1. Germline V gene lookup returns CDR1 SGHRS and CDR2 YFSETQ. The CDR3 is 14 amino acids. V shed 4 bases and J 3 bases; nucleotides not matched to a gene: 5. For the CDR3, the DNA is TGCGCCAGCAGCGTGGGGACAGGGAGCTACGAGCAGTACTTC. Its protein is CASSVGTGSYEQYF.

The CDR3 DNA reads TGTGCCAGCAGCGCCCGCGTGGGGAACACAGATACGCAGTATTTT. Protein sequence: CASSARVGNTDTQYF. The chain combines TRBV11-3 with TRBJ2-3, with D uncertain. V lost 5 bases to trimming and J lost 2 bases, with 14 bases between them. The CDR3 contains 15 residues. The V gene's germline CDR1 is SGHNT and CDR2 YENEEA.

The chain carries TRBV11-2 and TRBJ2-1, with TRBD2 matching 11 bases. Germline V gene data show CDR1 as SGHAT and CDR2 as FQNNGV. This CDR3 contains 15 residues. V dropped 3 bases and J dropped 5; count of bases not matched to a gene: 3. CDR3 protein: CASSFTGLADNEQFF. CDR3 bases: TGTGCCAGCAGCTTTACGGGACTAGCGGACAATGAGCAGTTCTTC.